This is a list of T cell receptor beta chains from one sample in a study of T cells in Graves' hyperthyroidism and ophthalmopathy. TCRdb re-analysed the multiplex PCR reads in MiXCR, keeping a single row per CDR3 protein. This sample has under 650,000 distinct CDR3 sequences, with around 15% found just once. Sequenced sample: blood. The origin of the receptors is a woman between 25 and 40 years old with Graves' hyperthyroidism. CDR3s leave out the opening cysteine and the closing phenylalanine or tryptophan. The D gene is left open where the match is weak.

j_gene: TRBJ2-2
d_gene: TRBD2
v_gene: TRBV7-9
CDR3aa: ASSLVAGAGELF

j_gene: TRBJ2-5
d_gene: -
v_gene: TRBV30
CDR3aa: AWSGGAGEETQY

j_gene: TRBJ2-1
d_gene: -
v_gene: TRBV20-1
CDR3aa: SARRPTTYNEQF

j_gene: TRBJ2-1
d_gene: TRBD1
v_gene: TRBV5-1
CDR3aa: ASSLGGQLHEQF

j_gene: TRBJ1-6
d_gene: TRBD1
v_gene: TRBV20-1
CDR3aa: SARDGQGAHPSPLH

j_gene: TRBJ1-5
d_gene: -
v_gene: TRBV10-3
CDR3aa: AITSGRDDQPQH

j_gene: TRBJ2-3
d_gene: TRBD2
v_gene: TRBV20-1
CDR3aa: SASPLGLAGVSTDTQY

j_gene: TRBJ2-7
d_gene: TRBD1
v_gene: TRBV28
CDR3aa: ASSRITTGTGSSEQY

j_gene: TRBJ2-1
d_gene: -
v_gene: TRBV7-9
CDR3aa: ASSLVQRNEQF

j_gene: TRBJ2-3
d_gene: -
v_gene: TRBV14
CDR3aa: ASSPQQYTQY

j_gene: TRBJ2-3
d_gene: -
v_gene: TRBV4-2
CDR3aa: ASSQPPTGRTDTQY

j_gene: TRBJ2-7
d_gene: TRBD1
v_gene: TRBV28
CDR3aa: ASSSPGQSSYEQY

j_gene: TRBJ2-7
d_gene: TRBD2
v_gene: TRBV5-6
CDR3aa: ASSREGKGTSYEQY

j_gene: TRBJ2-1
d_gene: TRBD2
v_gene: TRBV20-1
CDR3aa: SARDPLAGEQF

j_gene: TRBJ2-1
d_gene: TRBD2
v_gene: TRBV3-1
CDR3aa: ASSRSSGTFNEQF

j_gene: TRBJ1-2
d_gene: -
v_gene: TRBV27
CDR3aa: ASHPRHTYGYT

j_gene: TRBJ1-5
d_gene: -
v_gene: TRBV6-1
CDR3aa: ASREHGAGSNQPQH

j_gene: TRBJ1-2
d_gene: -
v_gene: TRBV7-9
CDR3aa: ASSLVVGGYT

j_gene: TRBJ2-5
d_gene: TRBD2
v_gene: TRBV4-2
CDR3aa: ASSQAPVGAGEMTQY

j_gene: TRBJ2-7
d_gene: -
v_gene: TRBV7-2
CDR3aa: ASSPLVPPYEQY

j_gene: TRBJ2-5
d_gene: TRBD2
v_gene: TRBV10-3
CDR3aa: AIKPDASGIQETQY

j_gene: TRBJ2-5
d_gene: -
v_gene: TRBV15
CDR3aa: ATSRAQETQY

j_gene: TRBJ1-5
d_gene: -
v_gene: TRBV4-3
CDR3aa: ASSQDYGQPQH

j_gene: TRBJ2-7
d_gene: -
v_gene: TRBV6-2/TRBV6-3
CDR3aa: ASSYPGLIYEQY

j_gene: TRBJ1-2
d_gene: -
v_gene: TRBV28
CDR3aa: ASSPFRGRHT

j_gene: TRBJ2-7
d_gene: TRBD2
v_gene: TRBV2
CDR3aa: ASSLTSASSYEQY

j_gene: TRBJ2-7
d_gene: -
v_gene: TRBV4-1
CDR3aa: ASSPTEGYEQY

j_gene: TRBJ1-1
d_gene: -
v_gene: TRBV27
CDR3aa: ASSLSGRITEAF

j_gene: TRBJ2-7
d_gene: TRBD2
v_gene: TRBV5-5
CDR3aa: ASSLDYDGKLAEQY

j_gene: TRBJ1-5
d_gene: -
v_gene: TRBV28
CDR3aa: ASSLLRAGNQPQH

j_gene: TRBJ1-1
d_gene: -
v_gene: TRBV28
CDR3aa: ASSASLAGPEAF

j_gene: TRBJ1-2
d_gene: TRBD1
v_gene: TRBV6-1
CDR3aa: ASSRDRGGYGT

j_gene: TRBJ1-6
d_gene: -
v_gene: TRBV7-2
CDR3aa: ASSPIVHSPLH

j_gene: TRBJ2-1
d_gene: TRBD2
v_gene: TRBV12-5
CDR3aa: ASGLAPGGGNEQF

j_gene: TRBJ1-5
d_gene: -
v_gene: TRBV6-1
CDR3aa: ASKRGGSNQPQH

j_gene: TRBJ2-1
d_gene: TRBD2
v_gene: TRBV27
CDR3aa: ASSMELAGGEQF

j_gene: TRBJ2-3
d_gene: -
v_gene: TRBV10-3
CDR3aa: AISPSADTQY